This TCR beta chain emerged from a study of PD-L1 blockade in urothelial cancer. Generated by immunoSEQ multiplex PCR, the TCRdb table keeps only in-frame clones and is missing some. The table has approximately 100,000 clones, approximately 88% seen once; the top ten hold about 1%. Documented time point: pretreatment peripheral blood. Pretreatment sampling and on-treatment sampling together yielded between 1 and 8 samples for each patient. The CDR3 has 14 amino acids. Germline CDR1 and CDR2: SGHDN and FVKESK. V lost 8 bases to trimming and J lost 4 bases; unmatched junction nucleotides: 5. The chain uses TRBV14 and TRBJ1-4; 9 bases agree with TRBD1. The source of this sequence is a woman at least 80 years old with urothelial cancer. Specimen: PBMCs, collected around atezolizumab (anti-PD-L1) treatment. In DNA, the CDR3 is TGTGCCAGCGGGCGACAGGGGGTTAATGAAAAACTGTTTTTT. Translating it yields CASGRQGVNEKLFF.